This T cell receptor (beta chain) was observed in a study of cytomegalovirus exposure and HLA in healthy donors. On the study more broadly: Among the 398 genotyped donors, 81% were placed in the Caucasian-associated ancestry cluster. Study-wide results and limits: In a later analysis, an Asian-associated ancestry cluster reportedly showed fewer N-insertions than the roughly 710-donor mean.

PCR employed 60 Vbeta and 13 Jbeta primers. Sequencing used immunoSEQ multiplex PCR; TCRdb keeps in-frame clones, though not all of them. The sample has around 150,000 clones; about 75% are singletons. A note on this clone: Its antigen is unknown.

The CDR3 extends over 13 amino acids. V lost 4 bases and J lost 8; bases outside the gene matches: 9. Per the germline V gene, CDR1 is SQVTM and CDR2 is ANQGSEA. The TCR comes from a female donor in good health and CMV-seronegative. The material sequenced was PBMCs. The V gene is TRBV29-1, the J gene TRBJ1-2, with 8 bases matching TRBD1. The CDR3 sequence is CSVGQGAARGYTF. CDR3 bases: TGCAGCGTTGGCCAGGGGGCGGCGAGAGGCTACACCTTC.